The source of this TCR beta chain is a study of Graves' ophthalmopathy and Graves' hyperthyroidism. As the template, RNA transcripts were used to amplify TCR beta CDR3 regions. The library came from an HTBI-primed first-round RT-PCR and a second-round multiplex PCR. TCRdb re-derived calls from the multiplex PCR reads in MiXCR, one entry per CDR3 protein. This sample has over a million distinct CDR3 sequences, with 35% to 40% found just once. The V end lost 0 bases, the J end lost 8 bases, and 10 bases lay between the germline ends. The CDR3 length is 14 residues. Germline CDR1 is SGHTA and CDR2 is FQGNSA. Clinical symptoms, serum thyroxine, TRAb, thyroid ultrasound and orbital computed tomography were relied on for diagnosis.

The clonotype comes from an adult man with Graves' hyperthyroidism. V usage is TRBV7-2 and J usage is TRBJ1-4, with TRBD1 as a possible D gene (5 bases). Sequenced sample: peripheral blood or thyroid tissue (not recorded which). The CDR3 protein is CASSLAQGSEKLFF. The CDR3 bases are TGTGCCAGCAGCTTAGCCCAGGGTAGCGAAAAACTGTTTTTT. Supplemented by reference TRBV7-2 and TRBJ1-4, the full variable domain reads GAGVSQSPSNKVTEKGKDVELRCDPISGHTALYWYRQSLGQGLEFLIYFQGNSAPDKSGLPSDRFSAERTGGSVSTLTIQRTQQEDSAVYLCASSLAQGSEKLFFGSGTQLSVL.